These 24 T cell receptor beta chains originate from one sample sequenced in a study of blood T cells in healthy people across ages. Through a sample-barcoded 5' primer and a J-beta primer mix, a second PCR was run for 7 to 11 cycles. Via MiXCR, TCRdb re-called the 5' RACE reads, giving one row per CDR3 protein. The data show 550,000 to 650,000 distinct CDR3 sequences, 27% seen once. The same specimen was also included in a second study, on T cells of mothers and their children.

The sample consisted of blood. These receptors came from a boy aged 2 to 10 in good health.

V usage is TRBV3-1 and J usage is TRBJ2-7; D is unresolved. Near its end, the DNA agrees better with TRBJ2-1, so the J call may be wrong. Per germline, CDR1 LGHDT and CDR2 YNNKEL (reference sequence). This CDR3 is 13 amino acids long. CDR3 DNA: TGTGCCAGCAGCCAAGAAGGGAAAGGTGAGCAGTTCTTC. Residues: CASSQEGKGEQFF.

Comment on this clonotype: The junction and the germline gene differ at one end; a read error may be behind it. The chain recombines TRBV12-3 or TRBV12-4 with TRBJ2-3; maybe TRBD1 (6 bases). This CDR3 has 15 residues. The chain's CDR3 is CASSTKGVGTDTQYF. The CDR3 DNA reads TGTGCCAGCAGTACCAAGGGGGTGGGCACAGATACACAGTATTTT.

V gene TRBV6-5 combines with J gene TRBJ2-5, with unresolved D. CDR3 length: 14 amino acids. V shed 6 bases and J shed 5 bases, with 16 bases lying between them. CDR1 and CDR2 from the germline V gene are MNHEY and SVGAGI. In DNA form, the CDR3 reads TGTGCCAGCAGCCCGATCCGGGTTCGGGAGACCCAGTACTTC. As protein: CASSPIRVRETQYF.

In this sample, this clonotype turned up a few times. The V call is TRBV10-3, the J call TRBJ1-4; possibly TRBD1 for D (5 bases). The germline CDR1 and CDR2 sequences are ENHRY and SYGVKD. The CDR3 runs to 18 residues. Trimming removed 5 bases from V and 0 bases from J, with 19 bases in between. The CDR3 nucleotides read TGTGCCATCAGTCGTGGGGATTTGGGGGATGCAACTAATGAAAAACTGTTTTTT. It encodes CAISRGDLGDATNEKLFF.

The CDR3 reads CASSLSGSPPNEQYF. For the CDR3, the DNA is TGTGCCAGCAGCTTGAGCGGGAGTCCTCCCAACGAGCAGTACTTC. The genes are TRBV5-5 and TRBJ2-7, with 8 bases identical to TRBD2. CDR3 length equals 15 residues. With V trimmed by 1 base and J by 5 bases, 8 bases remained unmatched. CDR1 SGHKS and CDR2 YYEKEE come from the germline V gene (reference sequence).

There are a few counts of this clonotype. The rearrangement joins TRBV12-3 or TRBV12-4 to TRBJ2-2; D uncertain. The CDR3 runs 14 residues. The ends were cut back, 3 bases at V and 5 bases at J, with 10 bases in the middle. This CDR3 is CASSFGSPTGELFF. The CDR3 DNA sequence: TGTGCCAGCAGTTTCGGCAGCCCTACCGGGGAGCTGTTTTTT.

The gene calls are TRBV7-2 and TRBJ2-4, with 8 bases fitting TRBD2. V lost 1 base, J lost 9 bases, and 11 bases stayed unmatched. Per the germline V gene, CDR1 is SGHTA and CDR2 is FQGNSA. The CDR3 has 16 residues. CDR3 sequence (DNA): TGTGCCAGCAGCTTAGACGCGGGAGGCCCGTGGGGCATTCAGTACTTC. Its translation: CASSLDAGGPWGIQYF.

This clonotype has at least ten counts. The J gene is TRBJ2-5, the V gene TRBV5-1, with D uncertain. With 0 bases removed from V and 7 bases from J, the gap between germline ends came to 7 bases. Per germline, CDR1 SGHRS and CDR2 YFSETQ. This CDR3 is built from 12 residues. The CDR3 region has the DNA TGCGCCAGCAGCTTGGGGGAAGGGACCCAGTACTTC. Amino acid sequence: CASSLGEGTQYF.

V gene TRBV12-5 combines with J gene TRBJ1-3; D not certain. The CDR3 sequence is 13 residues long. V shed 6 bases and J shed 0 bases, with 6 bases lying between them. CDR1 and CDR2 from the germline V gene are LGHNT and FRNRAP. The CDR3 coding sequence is TGTGCTAGTGGCCCCAGCTCTGGAAACACCATATATTTT. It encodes CASGPSSGNTIYF.

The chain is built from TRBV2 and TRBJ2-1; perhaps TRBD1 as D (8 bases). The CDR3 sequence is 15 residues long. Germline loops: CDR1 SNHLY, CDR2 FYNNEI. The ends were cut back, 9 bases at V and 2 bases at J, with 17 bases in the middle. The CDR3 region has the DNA TGTGCCAGTCTAGCGGACAGGGTGCCCTACAATGAGCAGTTCTTC. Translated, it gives CASLADRVPYNEQFF.

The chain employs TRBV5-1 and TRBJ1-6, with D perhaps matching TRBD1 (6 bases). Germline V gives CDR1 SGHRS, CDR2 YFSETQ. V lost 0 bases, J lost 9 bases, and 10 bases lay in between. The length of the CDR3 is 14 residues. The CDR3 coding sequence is TGCGCCAGCAGCTTGGTCAGCAGGGGTTCACCCCTCCACTTT. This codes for CASSLVSRGSPLHF.

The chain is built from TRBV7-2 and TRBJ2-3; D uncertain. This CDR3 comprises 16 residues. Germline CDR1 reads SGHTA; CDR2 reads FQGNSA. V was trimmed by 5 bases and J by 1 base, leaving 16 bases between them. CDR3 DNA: TGTGCCAGCAGCCCCGGTTTGGGCGGTGGCACAGATACGCAGTATTTT. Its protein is CASSPGLGGGTDTQYF.

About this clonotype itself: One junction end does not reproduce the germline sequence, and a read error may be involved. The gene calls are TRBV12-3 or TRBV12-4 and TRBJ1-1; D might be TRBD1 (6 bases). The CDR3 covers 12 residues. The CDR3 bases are TGTGCCAGCAGTAGTTGGACAGAAATCCCCGGCTTT. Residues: CASSSWTEIPGF.

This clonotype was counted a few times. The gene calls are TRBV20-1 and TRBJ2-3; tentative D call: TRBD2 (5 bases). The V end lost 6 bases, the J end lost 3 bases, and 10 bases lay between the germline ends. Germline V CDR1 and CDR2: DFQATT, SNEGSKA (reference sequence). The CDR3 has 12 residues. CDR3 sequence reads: CSAAPGTDTQYF. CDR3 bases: TGCAGTGCCGCCCCGGGGACAGATACGCAGTATTTT.

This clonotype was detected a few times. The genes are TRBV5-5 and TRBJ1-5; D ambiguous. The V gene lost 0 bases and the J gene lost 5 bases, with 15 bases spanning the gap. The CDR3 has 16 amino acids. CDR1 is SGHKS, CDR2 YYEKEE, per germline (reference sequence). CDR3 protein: CASSLVARSEDQPQHF. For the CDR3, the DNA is TGTGCCAGCAGCTTGGTGGCCCGGAGTGAAGATCAGCCCCAGCATTTT.

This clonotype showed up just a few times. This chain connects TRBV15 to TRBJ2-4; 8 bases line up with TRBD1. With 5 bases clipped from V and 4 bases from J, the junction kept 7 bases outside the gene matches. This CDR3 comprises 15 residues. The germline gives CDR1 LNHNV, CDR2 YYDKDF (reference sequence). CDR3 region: CATSAQQGEKNIQYF. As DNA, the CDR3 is TGTGCCACCAGCGCCCAACAGGGGGAGAAAAACATTCAGTACTTC.

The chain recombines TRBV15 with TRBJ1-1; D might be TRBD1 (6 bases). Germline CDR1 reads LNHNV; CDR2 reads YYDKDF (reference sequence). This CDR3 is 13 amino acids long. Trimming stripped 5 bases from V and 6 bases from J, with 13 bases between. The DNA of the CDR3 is TGTGCCACCAGCGGTACAGGGATGGCTGAAGCTTTCTTT. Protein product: CATSGTGMAEAFF.

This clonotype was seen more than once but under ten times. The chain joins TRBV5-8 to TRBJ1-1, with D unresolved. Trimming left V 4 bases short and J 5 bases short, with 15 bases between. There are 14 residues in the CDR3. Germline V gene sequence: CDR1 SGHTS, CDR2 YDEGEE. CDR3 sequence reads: CASSRLWLLTEAFF. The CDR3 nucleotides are TGTGCCAGCAGCAGACTCTGGCTACTTACTGAAGCTTTCTTT.

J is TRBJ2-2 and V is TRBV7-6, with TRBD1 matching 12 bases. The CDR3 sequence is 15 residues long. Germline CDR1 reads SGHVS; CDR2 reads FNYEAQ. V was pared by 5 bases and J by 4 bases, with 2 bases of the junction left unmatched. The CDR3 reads CASSQGQGATGELFF. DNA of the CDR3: TGTGCCAGCAGCCAGGGACAGGGGGCCACCGGGGAGCTGTTTTTT.

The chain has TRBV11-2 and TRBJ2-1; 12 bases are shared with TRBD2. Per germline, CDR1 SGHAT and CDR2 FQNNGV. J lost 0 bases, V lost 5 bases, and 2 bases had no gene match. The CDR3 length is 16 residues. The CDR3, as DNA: TGTGCCAGCAGCGGACTAGCGGGATTCTCCTACAATGAGCAGTTCTTC. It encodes CASSGLAGFSYNEQFF. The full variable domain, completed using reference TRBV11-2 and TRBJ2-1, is EAGVAQSPRYKIIEKRQSVAFWCNPISGHATLYWYQQILGQGPKLLIQFQNNGVVDDSQLPKDRFSAERLKGVDSTLKIQPAKLEDSAVYLCASSGLAGFSYNEQFFGPGTRLTVL.

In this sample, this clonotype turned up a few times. The CDR3 region is CASSLRGEASPLHF. The CDR3 region has the DNA TGTGCCAGCAGCTTAAGGGGGGAGGCCTCACCCCTCCACTTT. The rearrangement joins TRBV7-3 to TRBJ1-6, with D maybe TRBD1 (5 bases). The V gene's germline CDR1 is SGHTA and CDR2 FQGTGA. CDR3 length: 14 amino acids. Trimming took off 1 base at V and 10 bases at J, with 11 bases between the two ends.

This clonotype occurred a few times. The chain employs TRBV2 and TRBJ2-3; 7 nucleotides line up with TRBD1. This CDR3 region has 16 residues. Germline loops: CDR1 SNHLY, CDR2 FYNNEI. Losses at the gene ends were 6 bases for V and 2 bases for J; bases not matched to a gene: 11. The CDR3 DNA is TGTGCCAGCAGAACCCCGACAGGGAACCCCACAGATACGCAGTATTTT. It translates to CASRTPTGNPTDTQYF.

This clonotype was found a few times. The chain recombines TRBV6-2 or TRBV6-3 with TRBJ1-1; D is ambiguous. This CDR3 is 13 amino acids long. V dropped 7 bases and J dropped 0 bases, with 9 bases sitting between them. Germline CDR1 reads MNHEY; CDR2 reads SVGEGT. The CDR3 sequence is CASNRGMNTEAFF. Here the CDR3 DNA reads TGTGCCAGCAATCGGGGTATGAACACTGAAGCTTTCTTT.

CDR3 bases: TGCGCCAGCAGCCAGACGGGACCACCCTCTAGCACAGATACGCAGTATTTT. Residues: CASSQTGPPSSTDTQYF. This chain joins TRBV4-1 and TRBJ2-3; D could derive from TRBD1 or TRBD2 (5 bases each). This CDR3 is built from 17 residues. Deletions cut 3 bases from V and 0 bases from J, with 16 bases between. Germline V gives CDR1 MGHRA, CDR2 YSYEKL.